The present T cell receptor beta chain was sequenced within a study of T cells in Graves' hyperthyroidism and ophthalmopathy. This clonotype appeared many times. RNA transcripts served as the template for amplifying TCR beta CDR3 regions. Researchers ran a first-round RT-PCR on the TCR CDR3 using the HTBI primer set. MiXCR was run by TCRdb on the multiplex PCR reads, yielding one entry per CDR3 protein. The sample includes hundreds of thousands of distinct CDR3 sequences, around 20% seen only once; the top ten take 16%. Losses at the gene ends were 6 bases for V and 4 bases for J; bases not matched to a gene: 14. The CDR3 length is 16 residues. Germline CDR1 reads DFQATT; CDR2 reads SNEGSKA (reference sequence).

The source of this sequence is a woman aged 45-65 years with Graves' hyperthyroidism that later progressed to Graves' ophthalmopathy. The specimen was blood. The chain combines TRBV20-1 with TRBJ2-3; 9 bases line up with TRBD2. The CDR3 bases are TGCAGTGCCGTCTGGGCGGGGGGGCAGGGCGCAGATACGCAGTATTTT. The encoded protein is CSAVWAGGQGADTQYF.